The source of this T cell receptor beta chain is a study of T cells after yellow fever vaccination. Study-level points and caveats: Reappearing after the booster were most of the clones from primary vaccination (about 96% CD4, 85% to 90% CD8).

In making TCR cDNA, 5'RACE template switching added a universal primer site and UMIs to it. TCRdb used MiXCR to reprocess the 5' RACE reads, holding one entry per CDR3 protein. This sample has 610,000 or so distinct CDR3 sequences, with about 12% found just once. This clonotype was recorded many times. Its matching antigen is unknown. CDR3 length equals 14 residues. V lost 6 bases to trimming and J lost 6 bases; unmatched junction nucleotides: 6. The germline gives CDR1 DFQATT, CDR2 SNEGSKA (reference sequence). The input for sequencing was PBMCs, taken on the day of the yellow fever booster vaccination. The clonotype comes from a man in his thirties or forties who received the YFV17D yellow fever vaccine. The gene calls are TRBV20-1 and TRBJ2-1, with 12 bases identical to TRBD2. In DNA, the CDR3 is TGCAGTGCCCTAGCGGGAGGGCCGGGCAATGAGCAGTTCTTC. Amino acid sequence: CSALAGGPGNEQFF.